This record covers a single TCR beta chain. This record belongs to a study of blood T cell repertoires in COVID-19. The wider study: The study drew acute and convalescent COVID-19 samples from the United States, Italy and Spain.

The CDR3 contains 11 residues. Germline-derived CDR1 and CDR2 are MDHEN and SYDVKM. V was pared by 2 bases and J by 7 bases, with 5 bases between. Authors' methods: Reference gene primer amplification gave estimated nucleated cell counts. TCRdb keeps only in-frame clones here, not all; method: immunoSEQ multiplex PCR. That table furnishes V, J and clone size, whereas the DNA furnished D and trimming. The sample lists 30,000 to 40,000 clones, roughly 78% occurring once. This TCR derives from a woman between 65 and 79 years old with acute or convalescent COVID-19. V and J are TRBV28 and TRBJ1-2; no firm D call. Material for sequencing was peripheral blood. CDR3 in DNA: TGTGCCAGCAGTTTAAATAGTGGCTACACCTTC. Translation: CASSLNSGYTF.